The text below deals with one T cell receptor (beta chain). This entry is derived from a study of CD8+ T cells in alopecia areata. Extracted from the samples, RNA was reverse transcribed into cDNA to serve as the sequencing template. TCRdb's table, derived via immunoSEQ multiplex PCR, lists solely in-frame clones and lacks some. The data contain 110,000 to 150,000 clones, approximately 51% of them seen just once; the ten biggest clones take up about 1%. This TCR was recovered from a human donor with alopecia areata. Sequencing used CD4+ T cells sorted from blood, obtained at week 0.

CDR3 nucleotides: TGTGCCAGCAGCTTACAGGGGGCGGTTCAGGGTTTATCGTACTTC. This codes for CASSLQGAVQGLSYF. The chain recombines TRBV7-2 with TRBJ2-7; 8 positions match TRBD1. The CDR3 totals 15 residues. The germline V gene encodes CDR1 SGHTA and CDR2 FQGNSA. Trimming at V came to 2 bases and at J to 12 bases, leaving 15 bases not matched to a gene.